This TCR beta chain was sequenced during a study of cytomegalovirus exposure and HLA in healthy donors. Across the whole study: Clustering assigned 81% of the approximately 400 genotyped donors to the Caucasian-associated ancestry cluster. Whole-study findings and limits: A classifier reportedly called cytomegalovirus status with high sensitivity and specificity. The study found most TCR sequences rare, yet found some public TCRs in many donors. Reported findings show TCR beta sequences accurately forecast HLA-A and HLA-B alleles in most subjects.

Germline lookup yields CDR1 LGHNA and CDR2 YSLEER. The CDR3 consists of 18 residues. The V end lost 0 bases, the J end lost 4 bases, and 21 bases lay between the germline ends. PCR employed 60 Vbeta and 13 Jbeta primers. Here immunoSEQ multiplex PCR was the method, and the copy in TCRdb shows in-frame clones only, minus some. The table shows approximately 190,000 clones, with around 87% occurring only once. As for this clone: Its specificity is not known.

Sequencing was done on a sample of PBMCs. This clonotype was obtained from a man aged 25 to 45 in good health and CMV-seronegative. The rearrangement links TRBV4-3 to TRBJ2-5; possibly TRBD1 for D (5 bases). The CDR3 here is CASSQDGVDTEERETQYF. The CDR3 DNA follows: TGCGCCAGCAGCCAAGATGGGGTGGACACGGAAGAAAGAGAGACCCAGTACTTC.